Given below is one T cell receptor (beta chain) in context. The antigen remains undetermined. PCR was performed using 60 Vbeta and 13 Jbeta primers. The assay was immunoSEQ multiplex PCR, and TCRdb's table has in-frame clones only and misses some. The repertoire has 95,000 to 150,000 clones, about three fifths of them found once; the top ten carry more than 8%. The data were taken from a study of cytomegalovirus exposure and HLA in healthy donors. Findings and caveats of the study: About 180 TCR beta chains were listed as cytomegalovirus-associated. Reported performance of the classifier showed diagnosis of cytomegalovirus status with high specificity and sensitivity. Three of the chains that were CMV-associated were confirmed in vitro to be specific for CMV antigens.

The TCR was taken from a man in his forties in good health and CMV-seropositive. Sequenced material: PBMCs.

The CDR3 loop reads CASSLSGTVAPETQYF. The CDR3 nucleotides read TGTGCCAGCAGCTTGTCGGGGACTGTAGCGCCAGAGACCCAGTACTTC. This chain uses TRBV5-5 with TRBJ2-5; a weak D match, TRBD2 (6 bases). V lost 1 base, J lost 4 bases, and 17 bases lay in between. The germline V gene encodes CDR1 SGHKS and CDR2 YYEKEE (reference sequence). This CDR3 region has 16 residues.